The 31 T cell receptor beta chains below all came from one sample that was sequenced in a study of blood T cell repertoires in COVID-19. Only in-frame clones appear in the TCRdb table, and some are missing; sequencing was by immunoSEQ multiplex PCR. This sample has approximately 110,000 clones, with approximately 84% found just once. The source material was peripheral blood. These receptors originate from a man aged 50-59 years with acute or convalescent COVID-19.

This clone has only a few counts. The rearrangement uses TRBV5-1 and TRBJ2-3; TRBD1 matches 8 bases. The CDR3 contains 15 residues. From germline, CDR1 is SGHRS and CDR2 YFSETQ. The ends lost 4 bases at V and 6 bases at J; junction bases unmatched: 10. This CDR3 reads CASSQGALSRDTQYF. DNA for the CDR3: TGCGCCAGCAGCCAGGGGGCACTATCTCGGGATACGCAGTATTTT.

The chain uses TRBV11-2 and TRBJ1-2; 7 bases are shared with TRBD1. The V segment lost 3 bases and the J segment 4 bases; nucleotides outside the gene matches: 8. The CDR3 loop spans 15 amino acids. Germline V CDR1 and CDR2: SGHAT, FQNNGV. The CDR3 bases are TGTGCCAGCAGCTTTACAGGGGCCGAGGGCTATGGCTACACCTTC. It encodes CASSFTGAEGYGYTF.

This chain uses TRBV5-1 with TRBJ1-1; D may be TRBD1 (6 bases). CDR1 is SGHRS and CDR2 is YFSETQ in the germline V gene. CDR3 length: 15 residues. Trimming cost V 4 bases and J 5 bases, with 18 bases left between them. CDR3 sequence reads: CASSPLAGARTEAFF. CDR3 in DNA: TGCGCCAGCAGCCCCCTAGCAGGGGCGCGGACTGAAGCTTTCTTT.

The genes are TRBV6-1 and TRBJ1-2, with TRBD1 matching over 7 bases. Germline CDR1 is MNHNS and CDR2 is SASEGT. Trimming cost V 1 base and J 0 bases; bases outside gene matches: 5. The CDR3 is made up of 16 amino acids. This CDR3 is CASSEGAGTANYGYTF. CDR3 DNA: TGTGCCAGCAGTGAAGGAGCTGGGACAGCTAACTATGGCTACACCTTC.

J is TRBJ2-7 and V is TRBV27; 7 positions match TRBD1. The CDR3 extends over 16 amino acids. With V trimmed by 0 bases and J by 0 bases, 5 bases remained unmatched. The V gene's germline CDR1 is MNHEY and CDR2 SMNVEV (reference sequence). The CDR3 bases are TGTGCCAGCAGTTTATCGCAGGGGGTAGTCTCCTACGAGCAGTACTTC. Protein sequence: CASSLSQGVVSYEQYF.

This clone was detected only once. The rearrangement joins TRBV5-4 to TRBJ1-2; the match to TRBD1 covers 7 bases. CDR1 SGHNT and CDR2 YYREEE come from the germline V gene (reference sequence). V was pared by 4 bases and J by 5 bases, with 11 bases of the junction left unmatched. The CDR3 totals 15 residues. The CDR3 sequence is CASSAGQELIYGYTF. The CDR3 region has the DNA TGTGCCAGCAGCGCCGGACAGGAGCTAATTTATGGCTACACCTTC.

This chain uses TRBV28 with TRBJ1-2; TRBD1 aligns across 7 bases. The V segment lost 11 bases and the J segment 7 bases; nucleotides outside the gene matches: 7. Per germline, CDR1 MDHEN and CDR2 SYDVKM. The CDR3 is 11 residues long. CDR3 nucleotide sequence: TGTGCCGGAAGGGGGCGCGGTGGCTACACCTTC. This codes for CAGRGRGGYTF.

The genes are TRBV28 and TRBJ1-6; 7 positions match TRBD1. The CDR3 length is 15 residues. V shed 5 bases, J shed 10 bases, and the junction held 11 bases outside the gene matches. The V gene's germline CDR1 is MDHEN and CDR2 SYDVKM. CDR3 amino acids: CASSPDRVVLSPLHF. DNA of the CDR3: TGTGCCAGCAGTCCTGACAGGGTTGTTCTATCACCCCTCCACTTT.

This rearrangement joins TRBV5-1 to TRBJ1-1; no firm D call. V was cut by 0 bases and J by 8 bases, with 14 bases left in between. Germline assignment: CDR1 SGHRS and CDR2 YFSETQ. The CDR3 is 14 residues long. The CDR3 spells CASSLDLVGGEAFF. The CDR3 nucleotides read TGCGCCAGCAGCTTGGATTTAGTGGGCGGGGAAGCTTTCTTT.

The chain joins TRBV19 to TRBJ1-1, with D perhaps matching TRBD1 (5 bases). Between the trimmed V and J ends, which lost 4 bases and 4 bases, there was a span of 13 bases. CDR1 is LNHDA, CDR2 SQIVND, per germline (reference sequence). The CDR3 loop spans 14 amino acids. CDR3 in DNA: TGTGCCAGTAGTAGTGGTTTGGGGGGCACTGAAGCTTTCTTT. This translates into CASSSGLGGTEAFF.

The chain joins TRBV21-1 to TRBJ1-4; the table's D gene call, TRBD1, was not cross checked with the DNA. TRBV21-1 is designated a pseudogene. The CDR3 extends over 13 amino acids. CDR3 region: CASKSRVNEKLFF. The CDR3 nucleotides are TGTGCCAGCAAGAGCAGGGTTAATGAAAAACTGTTTTTT.

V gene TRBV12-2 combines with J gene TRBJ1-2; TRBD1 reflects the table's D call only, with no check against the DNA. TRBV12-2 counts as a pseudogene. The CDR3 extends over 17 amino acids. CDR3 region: CASRLAPGGAGYYGYTF. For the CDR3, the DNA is TGTGCAAGTCGCTTAGCGCCAGGGGGCGCCGGGTACTATGGCTACACCTTC.

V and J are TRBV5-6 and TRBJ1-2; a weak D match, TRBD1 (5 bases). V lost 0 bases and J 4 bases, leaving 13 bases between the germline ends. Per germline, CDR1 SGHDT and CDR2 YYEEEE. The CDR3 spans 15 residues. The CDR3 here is CASSLGAQGGYGYTF. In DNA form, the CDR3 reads TGTGCCAGCAGCTTGGGGGCCCAGGGTGGCTATGGCTACACCTTC.

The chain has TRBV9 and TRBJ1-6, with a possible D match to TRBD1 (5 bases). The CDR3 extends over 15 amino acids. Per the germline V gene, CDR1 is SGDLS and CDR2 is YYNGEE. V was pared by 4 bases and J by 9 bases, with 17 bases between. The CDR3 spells CASSPDPGGGSPLHF. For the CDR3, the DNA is TGTGCCAGCAGCCCCGACCCGGGGGGGGGTTCACCCCTCCACTTT.

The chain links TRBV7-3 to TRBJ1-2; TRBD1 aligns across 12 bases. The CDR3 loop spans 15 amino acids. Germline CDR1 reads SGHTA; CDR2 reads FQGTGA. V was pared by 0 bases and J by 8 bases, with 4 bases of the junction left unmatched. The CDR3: CASSLTGQGAGGYTF. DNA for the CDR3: TGTGCCAGCAGCTTAACGGGACAGGGGGCAGGCGGCTACACCTTC.

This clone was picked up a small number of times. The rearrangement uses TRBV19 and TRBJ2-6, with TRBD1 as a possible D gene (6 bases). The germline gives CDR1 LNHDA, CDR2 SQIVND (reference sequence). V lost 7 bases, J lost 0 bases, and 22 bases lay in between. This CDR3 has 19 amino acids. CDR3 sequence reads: CASTKGGPGALSGANVLTF. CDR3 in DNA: TGTGCCAGTACCAAAGGTGGCCCAGGGGCACTCTCTGGGGCCAACGTCCTGACTTTC.

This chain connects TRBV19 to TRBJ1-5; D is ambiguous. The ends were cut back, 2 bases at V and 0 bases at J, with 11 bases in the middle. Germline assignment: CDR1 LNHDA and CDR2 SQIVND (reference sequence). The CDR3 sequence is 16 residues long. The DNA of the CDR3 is TGTGCCAGTAGTATATCGGGAGGATCTAGCAATCAGCCCCAGCATTTT. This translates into CASSISGGSSNQPQHF. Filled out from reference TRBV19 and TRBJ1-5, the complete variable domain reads DGGITQSPKYLFRKEGQNVTLSCEQNLNHDAMYWYRQDPGQGLRLIYYSQIVNDFQKGDIAEGYSVSREKKESFPLTVTSAQKNPTAFYLCASSISGGSSNQPQHFGDGTRLSIL.

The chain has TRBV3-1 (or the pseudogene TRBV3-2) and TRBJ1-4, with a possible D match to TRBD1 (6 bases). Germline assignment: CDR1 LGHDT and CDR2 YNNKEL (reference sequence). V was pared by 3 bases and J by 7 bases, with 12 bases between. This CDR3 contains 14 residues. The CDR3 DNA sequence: TGTGCCAGCAGCCATAAGGGGGGGAGTGAAAAACTGTTTTTT. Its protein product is CASSHKGGSEKLFF.

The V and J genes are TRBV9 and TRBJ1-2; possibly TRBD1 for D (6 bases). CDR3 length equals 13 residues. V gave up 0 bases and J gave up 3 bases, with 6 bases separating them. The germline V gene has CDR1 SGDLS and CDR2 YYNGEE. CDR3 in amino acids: CASSVDRDYGYTF. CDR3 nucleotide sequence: TGTGCCAGCAGCGTAGACAGGGACTATGGCTACACCTTC.

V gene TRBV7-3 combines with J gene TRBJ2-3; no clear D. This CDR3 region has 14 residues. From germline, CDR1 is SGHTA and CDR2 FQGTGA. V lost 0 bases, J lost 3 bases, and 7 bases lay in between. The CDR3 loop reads CASSLTYLTDTQYF. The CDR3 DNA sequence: TGTGCCAGCAGCTTAACTTATCTAACAGATACGCAGTATTTT.

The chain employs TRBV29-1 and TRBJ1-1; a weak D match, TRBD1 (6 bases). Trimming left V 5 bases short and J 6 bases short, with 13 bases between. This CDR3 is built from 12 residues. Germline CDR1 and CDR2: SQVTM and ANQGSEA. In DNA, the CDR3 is TGCAGCGTTCTACAGGGTAGTCCTGAAGCTTTCTTT. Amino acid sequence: CSVLQGSPEAFF.

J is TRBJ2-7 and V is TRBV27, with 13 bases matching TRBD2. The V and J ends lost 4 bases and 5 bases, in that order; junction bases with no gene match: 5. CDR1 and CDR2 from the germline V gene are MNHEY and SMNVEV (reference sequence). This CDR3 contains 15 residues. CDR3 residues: CASSSTSGGPHEQYV. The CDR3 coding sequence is TGTGCCAGCAGTTCGACTAGCGGGGGGCCACACGAGCAGTACGTC.

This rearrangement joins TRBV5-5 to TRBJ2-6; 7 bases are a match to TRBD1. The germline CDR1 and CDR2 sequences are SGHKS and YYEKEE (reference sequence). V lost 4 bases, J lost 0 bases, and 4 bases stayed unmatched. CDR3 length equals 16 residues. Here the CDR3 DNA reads TGTGCCAGCAGCCAGGGACAGCTCTCTGGGGCCAACGTCCTGACTTTC. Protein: CASSQGQLSGANVLTF.

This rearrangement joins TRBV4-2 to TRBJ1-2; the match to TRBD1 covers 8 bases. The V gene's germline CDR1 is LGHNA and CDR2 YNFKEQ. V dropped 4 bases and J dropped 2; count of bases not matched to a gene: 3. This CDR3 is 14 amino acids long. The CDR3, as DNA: TGTGCCAGCAGCCCGCGGACAGGGAACTATGGCTACACCTTC. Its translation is CASSPRTGNYGYTF.

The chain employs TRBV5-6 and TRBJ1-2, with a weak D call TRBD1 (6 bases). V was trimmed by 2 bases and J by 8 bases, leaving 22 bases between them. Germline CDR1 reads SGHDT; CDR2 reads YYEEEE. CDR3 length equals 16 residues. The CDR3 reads CASSLRAGVRVGGYTF. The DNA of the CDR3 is TGTGCCAGCAGCTTAAGGGCAGGGGTTAGAGTGGGCGGCTACACCTTC.

In DNA form, the CDR3 reads TGTGCCACCAGCAGAGTAAGCCCCGGGGAGCTGTTTTTT. Translated, it gives CATSRVSPGELFF. The chain joins TRBV15 to TRBJ2-2; D remains unclear. V dropped 1 base and J dropped 6 bases, with 6 bases sitting between them. The CDR3 is 13 residues long. Germline loops: CDR1 LNHNV, CDR2 YYDKDF (reference sequence).

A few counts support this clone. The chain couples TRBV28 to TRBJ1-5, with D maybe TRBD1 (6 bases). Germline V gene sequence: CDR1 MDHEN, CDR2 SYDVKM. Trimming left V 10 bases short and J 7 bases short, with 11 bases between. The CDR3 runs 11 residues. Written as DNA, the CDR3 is TGTGCCACCGGGACACACCAGCCCCAGCATTTT. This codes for CATGTHQPQHF.

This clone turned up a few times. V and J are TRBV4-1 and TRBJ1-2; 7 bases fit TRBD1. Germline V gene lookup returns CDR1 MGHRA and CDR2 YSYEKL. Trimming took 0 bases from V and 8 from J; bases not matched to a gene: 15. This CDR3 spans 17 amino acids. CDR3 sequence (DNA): TGCGCCAGCAGCCAAGAAGGGGCAGGGGGGTCTCTAGGAGGCTACACCTTC. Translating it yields CASSQEGAGGSLGGYTF.

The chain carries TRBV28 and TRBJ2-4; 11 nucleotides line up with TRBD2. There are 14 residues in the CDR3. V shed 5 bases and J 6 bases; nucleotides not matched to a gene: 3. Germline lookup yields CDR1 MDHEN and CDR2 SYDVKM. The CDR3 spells CASSVGLAGNIQYF. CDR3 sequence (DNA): TGTGCCAGCAGTGTTGGACTAGCGGGAAACATTCAGTACTTC. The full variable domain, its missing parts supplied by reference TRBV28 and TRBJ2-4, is DVKVTQSSRYLVKRTGEKVFLECVQDMDHENMFWYRQDPGLGLRLIYFSYDVKMKEKGDIPEGYSVSREKKERFSLILESASTNQTSMYLCASSVGLAGNIQYFGAGTRLSVL.

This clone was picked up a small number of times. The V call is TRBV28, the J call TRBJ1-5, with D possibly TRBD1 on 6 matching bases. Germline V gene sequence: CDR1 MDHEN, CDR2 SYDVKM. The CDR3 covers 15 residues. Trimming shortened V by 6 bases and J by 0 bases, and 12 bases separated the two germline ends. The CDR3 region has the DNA TGTGCCAGCAGGCGACAGGAATTTAGCAATCAGCCCCAGCATTTT. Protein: CASRRQEFSNQPQHF.

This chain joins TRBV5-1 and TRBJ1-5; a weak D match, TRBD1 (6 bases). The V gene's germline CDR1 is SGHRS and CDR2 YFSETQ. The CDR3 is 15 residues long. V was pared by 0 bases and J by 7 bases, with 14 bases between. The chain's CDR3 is CASSLDPGGGQPQHF. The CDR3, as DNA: TGCGCCAGCAGCTTGGATCCGGGAGGGGGGCAGCCCCAGCATTTT.